These 25 T cell receptor beta chains share one sample of origin, sequenced in a study of T cells in Graves' hyperthyroidism and ophthalmopathy. Researchers amplified the TCR beta CDR3 regions from RNA transcripts. Researchers ran a first-round RT-PCR on the TCR CDR3 using the HTBI primer set. MiXCR, applied by TCRdb to the multiplex PCR reads, yields one record per CDR3 protein. The sample shows about 290,000 distinct CDR3 sequences, roughly 13% of them seen only once. The sample comprised blood. The receptors come from a woman aged 40 to 50 with Graves' hyperthyroidism.

This chain uses TRBV14 with TRBJ2-3; D unresolved. The CDR3 has 13 residues. The germline CDR1 and CDR2 sequences are SGHDN and FVKESK. V lost 4 bases and J lost 6, with 11 bases in between. CDR3 bases: TGTGCCAGCAGCCCCATTCTAGGGGATACGCAGTATTTT. Translated: CASSPILGDTQYF.

This clonotype was seen many times. This chain uses TRBV28 with TRBJ2-3; 8 bases align to TRBD1. Germline-derived CDR1 and CDR2 are MDHEN and SYDVKM. This CDR3 has 20 residues. Unmatched junction bases numbered 18, after V lost 4 bases and J lost 0 bases. CDR3 protein: CASSYLGQGATMTSTDTQYF. In nucleotides, the CDR3 is TGTGCCAGCAGTTACCTAGGACAGGGTGCAACGATGACTAGCACAGATACGCAGTATTTT.

The rearrangement links TRBV29-1 to TRBJ2-5, with 7 nucleotides matching TRBD1. V was pared by 4 bases and J by 5 bases, with 10 bases of the junction left unmatched. The germline V gene has CDR1 SQVTM and CDR2 ANQGSEA. This CDR3 is built from 14 residues. The chain's CDR3 is CSVGSSTGLETQYF. The DNA of the CDR3 is TGCAGCGTTGGAAGTTCGACAGGGCTGGAGACCCAGTACTTC.

V gene TRBV19 combines with J gene TRBJ1-1; TRBD1 aligns across 7 bases. Per the germline V gene, CDR1 is LNHDA and CDR2 is SQIVND (reference sequence). V trimming: 5 bases; J trimming: 1 base; junction bases outside the gene matches: 4. The CDR3 has 14 residues. The chain's CDR3 is CASSPWTGNTEAFF. Here the CDR3 DNA reads TGTGCCAGTAGTCCGTGGACAGGGAACACTGAAGCTTTCTTT.

This chain joins TRBV2 and TRBJ2-6; D call uncertain. The V gene lost 7 bases and the J gene lost 3 bases, with 10 bases spanning the gap. There are 14 residues in the CDR3. CDR1 SNHLY and CDR2 FYNNEI come from the germline V gene. CDR3: CASMKELGANVLTF. The CDR3 DNA follows: TGTGCCAGCATGAAGGAGCTTGGGGCCAACGTCCTGACTTTC.

This clonotype appeared many times. V gene TRBV3-1 combines with J gene TRBJ2-7; 11 bases are a match to TRBD2. CDR3 length: 16 amino acids. Germline lookup yields CDR1 LGHDT and CDR2 YNNKEL (reference sequence). With 2 bases clipped from V and 1 base from J, the junction kept 4 bases outside the gene matches. CDR3 in DNA: TGTGCCAGCAGCCAATCTTGGACTAGCGGGTCCTACGAGCAGTACTTC. Amino acid sequence: CASSQSWTSGSYEQYF.

This clonotype has more than one count but fewer than ten. This chain links TRBV6-1 with TRBJ2-2, with a tentative D call TRBD1 (5 bases). CDR1 and CDR2 from the germline V gene are MNHNS and SASEGT. The CDR3 contains 14 residues. With 3 bases removed from V and 1 base from J, the gap between germline ends came to 6 bases. CDR3 in amino acids: CASSDRENTGELFF. As DNA, the CDR3 is TGTGCCAGCAGTGACAGGGAGAACACCGGGGAGCTGTTTTTT.

This clonotype was recorded many times. The chain employs TRBV29-1 and TRBJ2-3; the D is unclear. Germline CDR1 and CDR2: SQVTM and ANQGSEA. The ends were cut back, 3 bases at V and 1 base at J, with 5 bases in the middle. The CDR3 loop spans 12 amino acids. The CDR3 protein is CSVDLGTDTQYF. CDR3 sequence (DNA): TGCAGCGTTGATTTAGGCACAGATACGCAGTATTTT.

This clonotype occurred many times. The chain employs TRBV3-1 and TRBJ1-6; 8 bases map to TRBD1. Germline loops: CDR1 LGHDT, CDR2 YNNKEL (reference sequence). V shed 5 bases, J shed 10 bases, and the junction held 7 bases outside the gene matches. CDR3 size: 14 residues. DNA for the CDR3: TGTGCCAGCAGCTCTCAGGGGGCTCTCTCACCCCTCCACTTT. Translated: CASSSQGALSPLHF. The full variable domain, with the rest looked up from reference TRBV3-1 and TRBJ1-6, is DTAVSQTPKYLVTQMGNDKSIKCEQNLGHDTMYWYKQDSKKFLKIMFSYNNKELIINETVPNRFSPKSPDKAHLNLHINSLELGDSAVYFCASSSQGALSPLHFGNGTRLTVT.

This clonotype was counted many times. The chain links TRBV6-1 to TRBJ2-5, with D unclear. The CDR3 spans 16 residues. Germline V lookup: CDR1 MNHNS, CDR2 SASEGT. Trimming removed 6 bases at V and 5 bases at J, with 22 bases between. The CDR3 DNA reads TGTGCCAGCAGCCCTGAGTGGGCGCTAGTCTCGGAGACCCAGTACTTC. Protein product: CASSPEWALVSETQYF.

This clonotype has a handful of counts. This chain uses TRBV7-9 with TRBJ2-3, with TRBD2 matching 7 bases. This CDR3 is 14 amino acids long. Germline V gives CDR1 SEHNR, CDR2 FQNEAQ (reference sequence). J was trimmed by 3 bases and V by 2 bases; bases with no gene match: 2. The CDR3 region is CASSLSRETDTQYF. DNA of the CDR3: TGTGCCAGCAGCTTATCGCGGGAGACAGATACGCAGTATTTT.

This clonotype was detected many times. V usage is TRBV29-1 and J usage is TRBJ1-2; D remains ambiguous. The length of the CDR3 is 15 residues. The V and J ends lost 0 bases and 5 bases respectively, with 16 bases between them. Germline CDR1 and CDR2: SQVTM and ANQGSEA. CDR3 nucleotide sequence: TGCAGCGTTGAAGATCAGGCGCCCTCCCAATATGGCTACACCTTC. Encoded protein: CSVEDQAPSQYGYTF. Variable domain in full (rest from reference TRBV29-1 and TRBJ1-2): SAVISQKPSRDICQRGTSLTIQCQVDSQVTMMFWYRQQPGQSLTLIATANQGSEATYESGFVIDKFPISRPNLTFSTLTVSNMSPEDSSIYLCSVEDQAPSQYGYTFGSGTRLTVV.

The genes are TRBV6-2 or TRBV6-3 and TRBJ2-7; the match to TRBD1 covers 7 bases. The CDR3 sequence is 13 residues long. The junction had 4 bases not matched to a gene; V was cut back by 4 bases and J by 4 bases. Germline-derived CDR1 and CDR2 are MNHEY and SVGEGT. As DNA, the CDR3 is TGTGCCAGCAGTTCAGAGGGGGCGTACGAGCAGTACTTC. It codes for CASSSEGAYEQYF.

This clonotype occurred a few times. This sequence joins TRBV10-3 and TRBJ2-5, with a tentative D call TRBD1 (5 bases). V shed 6 bases and J shed 7 bases, with 21 bases lying between them. Per the germline V gene, CDR1 is ENHRY and CDR2 is SYGVKD. The CDR3 contains 15 residues. The DNA for the CDR3 is TGTGCCATCAGCCTCAATGGACATCCCCCAGGGACCCAGTACTTC. It encodes CAISLNGHPPGTQYF.

This clonotype was recorded many times. The gene calls are TRBV2 and TRBJ1-4; a possible D gene is TRBD1 (6 bases). The germline gives CDR1 SNHLY, CDR2 FYNNEI. This CDR3 has 14 amino acids. Trimming took 7 bases from V and 8 from J, leaving 17 bases between them. The CDR3 region is CASKGTNSGEKLFF. The CDR3 region has the DNA TGTGCCAGCAAGGGGACAAATTCGGGGGAAAAACTGTTTTTT. The full variable domain, rest sourced from reference TRBV2 and TRBJ1-4, is EPEVTQTPSHQVTQMGQEVILRCVPISNHLYFYWYRQILGQKVEFLVSFYNNEISEKSEIFDDQFSVERPDGSNFTLKIRSTKLEDSAMYFCASKGTNSGEKLFFGSGTQLSVL.

CDR3 nucleotide sequence: TGCAGTGCAGTCGGGGGCAGGACCTCCTCCTACGAGCAGTACTTC. This translates into CSAVGGRTSSYEQYF. This chain links TRBV20-1 with TRBJ2-7; D tentatively reads TRBD1 or TRBD2 (6 bases each). The V end lost 6 bases, the J end lost 0 bases, and 18 bases lay between the germline ends. CDR3 length equals 15 residues. In germline, CDR1 is DFQATT, CDR2 SNEGSKA (reference sequence).

Regarding this clonotype: This could be a read error, since a much larger clone is one nucleotide away. This chain joins TRBV12-3 or TRBV12-4 and TRBJ2-7; D gene ambiguous. Trimming took 2 bases from V and 8 from J, leaving 7 bases between them. The CDR3 runs 11 residues. CDR3 nucleotides: TGTGCCAGCAGTTTAAAGTACAAGCAGTACTTC. Residues: CASSLKYKQYF.

This chain connects TRBV5-1 to TRBJ2-5, with 7 bases that match TRBD2. With V trimmed by 4 bases and J by 1 base, 7 bases remained unmatched. Germline lookup yields CDR1 SGHRS and CDR2 YFSETQ. The CDR3 runs to 15 residues. The CDR3 sequence is CASSDQRDPQETQYF. DNA for the CDR3: TGCGCCAGCAGCGACCAGCGGGATCCCCAAGAGACCCAGTACTTC. Drawing the rest from reference TRBV5-1 and TRBJ2-5, the complete variable domain is KAGVTQTPRYLIKTRGQQVTLSCSPISGHRSVSWYQQTPGQGLQFLFEYFSETQRNKGNFPGRFSGRQFSNSRSEMNVSTLELGDSALYLCASSDQRDPQETQYFGPGTRLLVL.

This clonotype has ten or more counts. The chain couples TRBV7-9 to TRBJ1-2, with D possibly being TRBD1 (6 bases). Looked up from germline, CDR1 is SEHNR and CDR2 is FQNEAQ (reference sequence). This CDR3 is 15 amino acids long. The ends were cut back, 3 bases at V and 3 bases at J, with 14 bases in the middle. For the CDR3, the DNA is TGTGCCAGCAGCTTTGCGCAGGACAGTCACTATGGCTACACCTTC. Residues: CASSFAQDSHYGYTF.

This clonotype was seen only a few times. The V gene is TRBV7-6, the J gene TRBJ2-3; 9 bases fit TRBD2. With V trimmed by 1 base and J by 4 bases, 3 bases remained unmatched. Germline CDR1 is SGHVS and CDR2 is FNYEAQ. The CDR3 spans 15 residues. The CDR3 DNA is TGTGCCAGCAGCTTAGGTGGGACTAGCTCAGATACGCAGTATTTT. Its protein is CASSLGGTSSDTQYF. The variable domain in full, with the rest retrieved from reference TRBV7-6 and TRBJ2-3, is GAGVSQSPRYKVTKRGQDVALRCDPISGHVSLYWYRQALGQGPEFLTYFNYEAQQDKSGLPNDRFSAERPEGSISTLTIQRTEQRDSAMYRCASSLGGTSSDTQYFGPGTRLTVL.

This clonotype was counted a few times. The rearrangement uses TRBV7-9 and TRBJ1-2; 7 bases are shared with TRBD1. V dropped 5 bases and J dropped 6; count of bases not matched to a gene: 3. CDR1 is SEHNR, CDR2 FQNEAQ, per germline (reference sequence). The CDR3 runs 12 residues. CDR3 amino acids: CASSLTGDGYTF. The CDR3 DNA reads as TGTGCCAGCAGCCTAACAGGGGATGGCTACACCTTC.

This clonotype was found many times. The chain links TRBV3-1 to TRBJ2-7, with TRBD2 as a possible D gene (6 bases). The CDR3 covers 15 residues. Germline lookup yields CDR1 LGHDT and CDR2 YNNKEL (reference sequence). Trimming shortened V by 0 bases and J by 6 bases, and 15 bases separated the two germline ends. The CDR3 loop is CASSQEAGRAREQYF. The CDR3 nucleotides are TGTGCCAGCAGCCAAGAAGCGGGCAGGGCGCGCGAGCAGTACTTC.

The chain couples TRBV29-1 to TRBJ2-7, with TRBD2 as a possible D gene (6 bases). Trimming took off 1 base at V and 2 bases at J, with 21 bases between the two ends. The CDR3 is 17 amino acids. The germline gives CDR1 SQVTM, CDR2 ANQGSEA. This CDR3 is CSVEAYTGTQPAYEQYF. The CDR3 nucleotides are TGCAGCGTTGAAGCCTACACCGGGACTCAGCCCGCCTACGAGCAGTACTTC.

Ten or more counts support this clonotype. The chain combines TRBV29-1 with TRBJ2-1; D is possibly TRBD1 (6 bases). V was clipped by 2 bases and J by 0 bases, with 8 bases between them. CDR1 is SQVTM, CDR2 ANQGSEA, per germline. This CDR3 is 14 amino acids long. The CDR3 protein is CSVELGASYNEQFF. CDR3 coding DNA: TGCAGCGTTGAACTGGGGGCCTCCTACAATGAGCAGTTCTTC.

The chain couples TRBV6-6 to TRBJ2-2; D not certain. This CDR3 is built from 16 residues. The germline V and J ends were trimmed by 1 base and 0 bases, with 9 bases remaining between them. Germline values: CDR1 MNHNY, CDR2 SVGAGI (reference sequence). The CDR3 protein is CASSYLGTPNTGELFF. CDR3 bases: TGTGCCAGCAGTTACTTGGGTACCCCGAACACCGGGGAGCTGTTTTTT.